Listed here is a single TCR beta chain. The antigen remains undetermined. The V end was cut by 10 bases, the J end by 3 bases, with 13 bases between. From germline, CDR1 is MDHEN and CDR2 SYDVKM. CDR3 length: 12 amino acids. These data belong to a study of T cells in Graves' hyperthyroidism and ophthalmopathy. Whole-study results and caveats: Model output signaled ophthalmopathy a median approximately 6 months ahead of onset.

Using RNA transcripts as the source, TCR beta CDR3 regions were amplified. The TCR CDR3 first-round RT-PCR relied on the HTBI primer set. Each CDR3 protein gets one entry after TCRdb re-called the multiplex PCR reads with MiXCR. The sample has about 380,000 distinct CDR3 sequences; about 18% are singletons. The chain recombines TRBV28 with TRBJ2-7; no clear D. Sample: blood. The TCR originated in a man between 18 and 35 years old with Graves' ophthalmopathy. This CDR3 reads CAISRPGYEQYF. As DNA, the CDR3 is TGTGCCATCTCCAGACCCGGCTACGAGCAGTACTTC.